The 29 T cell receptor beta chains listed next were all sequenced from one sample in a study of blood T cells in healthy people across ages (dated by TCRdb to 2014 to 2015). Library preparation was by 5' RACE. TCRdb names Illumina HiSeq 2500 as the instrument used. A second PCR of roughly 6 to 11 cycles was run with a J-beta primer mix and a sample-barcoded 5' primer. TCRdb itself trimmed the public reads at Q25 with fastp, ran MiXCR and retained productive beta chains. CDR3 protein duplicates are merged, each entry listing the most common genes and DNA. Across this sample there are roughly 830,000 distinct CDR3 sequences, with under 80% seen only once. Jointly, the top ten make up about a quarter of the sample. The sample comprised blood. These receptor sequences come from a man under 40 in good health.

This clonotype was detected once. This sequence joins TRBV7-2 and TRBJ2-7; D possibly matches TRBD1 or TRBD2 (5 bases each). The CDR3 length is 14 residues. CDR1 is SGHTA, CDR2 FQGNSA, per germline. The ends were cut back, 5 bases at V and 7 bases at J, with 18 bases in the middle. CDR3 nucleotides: TGTGCCAGCAGCCCGCGAGGGACCATGGTGGAGCAGTACTTC. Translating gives CASSPRGTMVEQYF.

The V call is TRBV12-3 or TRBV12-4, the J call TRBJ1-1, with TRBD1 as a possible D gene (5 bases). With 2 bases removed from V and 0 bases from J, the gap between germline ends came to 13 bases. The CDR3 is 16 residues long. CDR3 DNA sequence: TGTGCCAGCAGTTTATCAGGGCGACAATTGAACACTGAAGCTTTCTTT. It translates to CASSLSGRQLNTEAFF.

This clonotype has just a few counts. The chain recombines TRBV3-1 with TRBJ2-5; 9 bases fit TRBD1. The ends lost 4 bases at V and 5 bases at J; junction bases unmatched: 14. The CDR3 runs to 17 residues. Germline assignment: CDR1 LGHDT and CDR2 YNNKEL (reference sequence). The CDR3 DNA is TGTGCCAGCAGCCCAATCCTAGGGACAGGGTCCGAGGAGACCCAGTACTTC. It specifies CASSPILGTGSEETQYF.

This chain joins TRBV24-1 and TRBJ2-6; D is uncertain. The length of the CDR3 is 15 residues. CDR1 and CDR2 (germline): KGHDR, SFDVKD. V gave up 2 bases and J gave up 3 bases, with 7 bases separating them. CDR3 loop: CATSDSRVGANVLTF. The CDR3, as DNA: TGTGCCACCAGTGATTCCCGAGTTGGGGCCAACGTCCTGACTTTC.

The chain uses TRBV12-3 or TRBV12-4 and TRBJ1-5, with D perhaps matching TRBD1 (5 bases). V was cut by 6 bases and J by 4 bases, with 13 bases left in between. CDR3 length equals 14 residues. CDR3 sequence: CASSRGTGNQPQHF. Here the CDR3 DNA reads TGTGCCAGCAGCAGAGGGACCGGAAATCAGCCCCAGCATTTT.

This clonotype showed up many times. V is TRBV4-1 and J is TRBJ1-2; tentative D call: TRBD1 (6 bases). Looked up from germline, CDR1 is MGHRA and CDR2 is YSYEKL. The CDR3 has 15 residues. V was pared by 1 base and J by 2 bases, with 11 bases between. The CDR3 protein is CASSQVIGQNYGYTF. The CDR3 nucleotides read TGCGCCAGCAGCCAAGTCATCGGACAGAACTATGGCTACACCTTC.

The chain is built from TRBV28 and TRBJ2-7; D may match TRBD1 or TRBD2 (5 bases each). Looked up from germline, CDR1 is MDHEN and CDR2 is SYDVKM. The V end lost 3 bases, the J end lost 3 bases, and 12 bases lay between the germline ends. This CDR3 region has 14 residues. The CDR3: CASSLSRGGYEQYF. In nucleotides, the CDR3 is TGTGCCAGCAGTTTGTCCCGGGGCGGCTACGAGCAGTACTTC.

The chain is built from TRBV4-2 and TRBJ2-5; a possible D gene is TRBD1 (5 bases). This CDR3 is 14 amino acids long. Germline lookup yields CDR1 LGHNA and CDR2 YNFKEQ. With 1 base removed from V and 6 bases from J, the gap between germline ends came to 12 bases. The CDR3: CASSQASRGKTQYF. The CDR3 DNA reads TGTGCCAGCAGCCAAGCCAGTAGGGGAAAGACCCAGTACTTC.

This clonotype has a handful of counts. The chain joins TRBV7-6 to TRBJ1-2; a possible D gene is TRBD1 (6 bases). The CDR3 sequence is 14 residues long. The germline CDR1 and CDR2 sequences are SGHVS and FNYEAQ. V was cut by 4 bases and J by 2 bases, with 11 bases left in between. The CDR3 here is CASSSGGQNYGYTF. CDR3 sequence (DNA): TGTGCCAGCAGCTCGGGGGGGCAGAACTATGGCTACACCTTC.

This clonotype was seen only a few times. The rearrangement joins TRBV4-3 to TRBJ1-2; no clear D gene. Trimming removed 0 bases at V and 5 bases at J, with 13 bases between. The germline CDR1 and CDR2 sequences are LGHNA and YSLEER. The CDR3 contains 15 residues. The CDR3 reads CASSQDPAESYGYTF. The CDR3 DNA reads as TGCGCCAGCAGCCAAGATCCCGCGGAAAGTTATGGCTACACCTTC.

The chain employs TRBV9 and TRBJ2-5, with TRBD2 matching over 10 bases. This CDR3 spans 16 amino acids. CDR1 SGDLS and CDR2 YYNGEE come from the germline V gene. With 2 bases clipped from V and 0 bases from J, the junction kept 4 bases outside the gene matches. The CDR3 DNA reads TGTGCCAGCAGCGTTGGACTAGCGGCCTACCAAGAGACCCAGTACTTC. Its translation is CASSVGLAAYQETQYF.

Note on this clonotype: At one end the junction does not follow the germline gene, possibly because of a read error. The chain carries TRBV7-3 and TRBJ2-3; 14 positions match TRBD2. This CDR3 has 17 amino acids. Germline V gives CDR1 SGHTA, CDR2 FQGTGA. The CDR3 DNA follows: TGTGCCCGCAGCCGGACTAGCGGGGGGTCCGGAGCAGATACGCAGTATTTT. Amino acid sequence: CARSRTSGGSGADTQYF.

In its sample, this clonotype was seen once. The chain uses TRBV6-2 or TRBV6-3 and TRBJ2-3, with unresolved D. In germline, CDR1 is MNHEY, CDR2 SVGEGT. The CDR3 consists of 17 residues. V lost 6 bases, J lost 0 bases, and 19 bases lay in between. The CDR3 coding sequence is TGTGCCAGCAGGCCGGTTACGGGCGGACCTAGCACAGATACGCAGTATTTT. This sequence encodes CASRPVTGGPSTDTQYF.

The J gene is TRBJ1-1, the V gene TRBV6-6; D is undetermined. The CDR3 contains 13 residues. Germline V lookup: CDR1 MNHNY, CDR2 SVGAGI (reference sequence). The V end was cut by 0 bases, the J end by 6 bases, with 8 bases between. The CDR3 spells CASSYSRVAEAFF. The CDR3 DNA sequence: TGTGCCAGCAGTTACTCGAGAGTGGCTGAAGCTTTCTTT.

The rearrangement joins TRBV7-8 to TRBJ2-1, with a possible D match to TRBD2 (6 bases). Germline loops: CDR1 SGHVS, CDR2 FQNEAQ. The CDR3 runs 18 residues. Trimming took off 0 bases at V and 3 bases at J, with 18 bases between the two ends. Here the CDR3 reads CASSLAEGSPSYYNEQFF. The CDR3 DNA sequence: TGTGCCAGCAGCTTAGCGGAGGGCTCGCCTTCCTACTACAATGAGCAGTTCTTC.

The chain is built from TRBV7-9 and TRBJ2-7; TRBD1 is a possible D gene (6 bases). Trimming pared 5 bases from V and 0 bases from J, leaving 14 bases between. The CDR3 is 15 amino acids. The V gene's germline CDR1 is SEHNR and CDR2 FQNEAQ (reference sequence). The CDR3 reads CASSPTRDNSYEQYF. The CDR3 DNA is TGTGCCAGCAGCCCGACCCGGGACAACTCCTACGAGCAGTACTTC.

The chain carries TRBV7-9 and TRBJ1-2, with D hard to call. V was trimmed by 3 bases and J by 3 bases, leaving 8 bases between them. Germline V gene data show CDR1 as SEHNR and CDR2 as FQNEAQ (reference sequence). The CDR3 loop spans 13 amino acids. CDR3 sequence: CASSFSTDYGYTF. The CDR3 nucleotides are TGTGCCAGCAGCTTCAGCACCGACTATGGCTACACCTTC.

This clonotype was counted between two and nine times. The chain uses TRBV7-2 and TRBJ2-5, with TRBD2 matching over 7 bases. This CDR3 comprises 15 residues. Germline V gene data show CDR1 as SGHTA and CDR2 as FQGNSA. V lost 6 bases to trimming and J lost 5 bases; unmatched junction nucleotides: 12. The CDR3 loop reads CASSKSLAERETQYF. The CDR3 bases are TGTGCCAGCAGTAAGAGCCTAGCGGAGCGGGAGACCCAGTACTTC. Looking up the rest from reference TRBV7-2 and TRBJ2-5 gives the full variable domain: GAGVSQSPSNKVTEKGKDVELRCDPISGHTALYWYRQSLGQGLEFLIYFQGNSAPDKSGLPSDRFSAERTGGSVSTLTIQRTQQEDSAVYLCASSKSLAERETQYFGPGTRLLVL.

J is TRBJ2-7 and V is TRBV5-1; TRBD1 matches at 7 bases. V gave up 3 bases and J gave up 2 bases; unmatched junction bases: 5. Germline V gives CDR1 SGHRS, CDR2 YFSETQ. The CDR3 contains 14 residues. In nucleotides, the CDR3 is TGCGCCAGCAGCTCCGGGACAGCGACCTACGAGCAGTACTTC. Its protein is CASSSGTATYEQYF. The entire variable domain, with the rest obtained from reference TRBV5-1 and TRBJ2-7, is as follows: KAGVTQTPRYLIKTRGQQVTLSCSPISGHRSVSWYQQTPGQGLQFLFEYFSETQRNKGNFPGRFSGRQFSNSRSEMNVSTLELGDSALYLCASSSGTATYEQYFGPGTRLTVT.

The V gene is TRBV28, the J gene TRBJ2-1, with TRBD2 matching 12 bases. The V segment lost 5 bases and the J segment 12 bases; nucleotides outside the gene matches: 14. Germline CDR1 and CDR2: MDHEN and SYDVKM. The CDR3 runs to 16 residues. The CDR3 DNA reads TGTGCCAGCAGTGCTAGCGGGGGGGCGCTCGGGTTGGTGCAGTTCTTC. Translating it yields CASSASGGALGLVQFF. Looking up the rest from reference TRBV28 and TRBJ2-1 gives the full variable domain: DVKVTQSSRYLVKRTGEKVFLECVQDMDHENMFWYRQDPGLGLRLIYFSYDVKMKEKGDIPEGYSVSREKKERFSLILESASTNQTSMYLCASSASGGALGLVQFFGPGTRLTVL.

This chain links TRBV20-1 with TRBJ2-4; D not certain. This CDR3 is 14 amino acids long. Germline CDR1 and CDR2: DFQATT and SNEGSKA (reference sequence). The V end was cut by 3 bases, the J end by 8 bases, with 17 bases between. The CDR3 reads CSASGHHGIDIQYF. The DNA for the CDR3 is TGCAGTGCTAGTGGTCACCATGGGATTGACATTCAGTACTTC.

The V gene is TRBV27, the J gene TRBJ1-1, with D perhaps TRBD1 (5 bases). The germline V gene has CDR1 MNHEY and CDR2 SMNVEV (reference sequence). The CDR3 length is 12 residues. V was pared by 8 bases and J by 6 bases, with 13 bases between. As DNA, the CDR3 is TGTGCCAGCCGAGGGGAGTGGGCTGAAGCTTTCTTT. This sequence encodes CASRGEWAEAFF.

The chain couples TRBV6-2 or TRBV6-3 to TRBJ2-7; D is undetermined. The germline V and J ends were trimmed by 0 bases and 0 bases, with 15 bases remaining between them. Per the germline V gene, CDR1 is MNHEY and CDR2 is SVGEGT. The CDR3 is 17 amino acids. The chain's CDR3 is CASSYSRHTQSSYEQYF. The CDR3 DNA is TGTGCCAGCAGTTACTCCAGACATACTCAGAGCTCCTACGAGCAGTACTTC.

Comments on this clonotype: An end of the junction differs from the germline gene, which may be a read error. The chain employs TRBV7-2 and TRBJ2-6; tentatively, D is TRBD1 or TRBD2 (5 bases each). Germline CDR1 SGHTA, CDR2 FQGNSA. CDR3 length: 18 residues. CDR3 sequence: CASSLGGTVSSEANVLTF. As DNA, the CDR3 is TGTGCCAGCAGCTTAGGGGGGACGGTCAGCTCTGAGGCCAACGTCCTGACTTTC.

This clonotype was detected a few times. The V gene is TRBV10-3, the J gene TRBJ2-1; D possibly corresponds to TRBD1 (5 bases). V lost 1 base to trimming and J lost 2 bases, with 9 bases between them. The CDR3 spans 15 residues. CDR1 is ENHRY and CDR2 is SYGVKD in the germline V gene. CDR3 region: CAISEWGLTYNEQFF. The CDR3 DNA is TGTGCCATCAGTGAGTGGGGCCTAACCTACAATGAGCAGTTCTTC.

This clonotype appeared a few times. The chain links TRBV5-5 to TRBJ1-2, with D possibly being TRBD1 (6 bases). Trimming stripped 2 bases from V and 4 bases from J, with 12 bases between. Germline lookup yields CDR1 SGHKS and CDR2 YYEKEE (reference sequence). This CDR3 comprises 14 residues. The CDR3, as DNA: TGTGCCAGCAGCTTCCAGGGGTCGGCCTATGGCTACACCTTC. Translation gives CASSFQGSAYGYTF.

CDR3 sequence: CSVEWDNYGYTF. Here the CDR3 DNA reads TGCAGCGTTGAATGGGACAACTATGGCTACACCTTC. The J gene is TRBJ1-2, the V gene TRBV29-1; TRBD1 is a possible D gene (5 bases). Trimming stripped 2 bases from V and 2 bases from J, with 6 bases between. From germline, CDR1 is SQVTM and CDR2 ANQGSEA. The CDR3 runs to 12 residues.

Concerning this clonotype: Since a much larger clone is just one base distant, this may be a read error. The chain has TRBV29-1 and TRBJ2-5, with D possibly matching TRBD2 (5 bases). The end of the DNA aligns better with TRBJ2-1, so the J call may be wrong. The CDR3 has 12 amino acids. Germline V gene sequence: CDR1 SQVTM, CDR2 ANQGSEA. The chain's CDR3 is CSVVGVGETQFF. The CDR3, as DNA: TGCAGCGTTGTCGGTGTTGGGGAGACCCAGTTCTTC.

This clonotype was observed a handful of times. In nucleotides, the CDR3 is TGTGCCAGCATGGACCCGTCCCCCTACGAGCAGTACTTC. It translates to CASMDPSPYEQYF. This chain connects TRBV6-2 or TRBV6-3 to TRBJ2-7; the D is unclear. The CDR3 is made up of 13 amino acids. CDR1 is MNHEY, CDR2 SVGEGT, per germline. With 7 bases removed from V and 2 bases from J, the gap between germline ends came to 12 bases.